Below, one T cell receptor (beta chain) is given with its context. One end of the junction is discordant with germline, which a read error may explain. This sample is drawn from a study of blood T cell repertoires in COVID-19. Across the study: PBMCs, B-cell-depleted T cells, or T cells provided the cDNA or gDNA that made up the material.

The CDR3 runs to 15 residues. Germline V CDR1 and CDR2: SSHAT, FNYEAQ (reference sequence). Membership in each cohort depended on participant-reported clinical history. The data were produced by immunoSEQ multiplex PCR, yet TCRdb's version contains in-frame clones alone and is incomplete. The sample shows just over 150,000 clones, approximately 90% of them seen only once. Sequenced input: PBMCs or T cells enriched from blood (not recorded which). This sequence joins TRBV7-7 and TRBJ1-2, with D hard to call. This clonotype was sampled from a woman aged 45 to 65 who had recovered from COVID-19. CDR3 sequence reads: CASSLEGGVGYGYTF. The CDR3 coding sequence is TGTGCTAGCAGCTTAGAGGGCGGGGTAGGGTATGGCTACACCTTC.